This TCR beta chain was documented in a study of shared clonotypes between healthy human individuals. Study outcomes and limitations: Naive subsets tended to show greater estimated richness than memory subsets.

In regard to this clone: Its cognate antigen is unknown.

V trimming: 6 bases; J trimming: 4 bases; junction bases outside the gene matches: 7. There are 14 residues in the CDR3. CDR1 and CDR2 from the germline V gene are KGHSH and LQKENI. All of the donors resided in Nashville, Tennessee, and each was a Caucasian adult. Using immunoSEQ multiplex PCR, the repertoire was profiled, and TCRdb retains in-frame clones only, with some absent. Of more than 900,000 clones listed, 78% are singletons. This receptor was taken from a young man in good health. Some clones in this sample may be carry-over from other donors' samples. The J gene is TRBJ1-1, the V gene TRBV18, with TRBD1 identical over 8 bases. The sequenced material came from memory CD4+ T cells from PBMCs. Subset denoted: CD45RA-negative fraction. The CDR3 loop is CASSRGQGVTEAFF. The DNA of the CDR3 is TGTGCCAGCTCCCGAGGACAGGGAGTCACTGAAGCTTTCTTT. Based on the CDR3 plus reference TRBV18 and TRBJ1-1, the full variable domain is NAGVMQNPRHLVRRRGQEARLRCSPMKGHSHVYWYRQLPEEGLKFMVYLQKENIIDESGMPKERFSAEFPKEGPSILRIQQVVRGDSAAYFCASSRGQGVTEAFFGQGTRLTVV.